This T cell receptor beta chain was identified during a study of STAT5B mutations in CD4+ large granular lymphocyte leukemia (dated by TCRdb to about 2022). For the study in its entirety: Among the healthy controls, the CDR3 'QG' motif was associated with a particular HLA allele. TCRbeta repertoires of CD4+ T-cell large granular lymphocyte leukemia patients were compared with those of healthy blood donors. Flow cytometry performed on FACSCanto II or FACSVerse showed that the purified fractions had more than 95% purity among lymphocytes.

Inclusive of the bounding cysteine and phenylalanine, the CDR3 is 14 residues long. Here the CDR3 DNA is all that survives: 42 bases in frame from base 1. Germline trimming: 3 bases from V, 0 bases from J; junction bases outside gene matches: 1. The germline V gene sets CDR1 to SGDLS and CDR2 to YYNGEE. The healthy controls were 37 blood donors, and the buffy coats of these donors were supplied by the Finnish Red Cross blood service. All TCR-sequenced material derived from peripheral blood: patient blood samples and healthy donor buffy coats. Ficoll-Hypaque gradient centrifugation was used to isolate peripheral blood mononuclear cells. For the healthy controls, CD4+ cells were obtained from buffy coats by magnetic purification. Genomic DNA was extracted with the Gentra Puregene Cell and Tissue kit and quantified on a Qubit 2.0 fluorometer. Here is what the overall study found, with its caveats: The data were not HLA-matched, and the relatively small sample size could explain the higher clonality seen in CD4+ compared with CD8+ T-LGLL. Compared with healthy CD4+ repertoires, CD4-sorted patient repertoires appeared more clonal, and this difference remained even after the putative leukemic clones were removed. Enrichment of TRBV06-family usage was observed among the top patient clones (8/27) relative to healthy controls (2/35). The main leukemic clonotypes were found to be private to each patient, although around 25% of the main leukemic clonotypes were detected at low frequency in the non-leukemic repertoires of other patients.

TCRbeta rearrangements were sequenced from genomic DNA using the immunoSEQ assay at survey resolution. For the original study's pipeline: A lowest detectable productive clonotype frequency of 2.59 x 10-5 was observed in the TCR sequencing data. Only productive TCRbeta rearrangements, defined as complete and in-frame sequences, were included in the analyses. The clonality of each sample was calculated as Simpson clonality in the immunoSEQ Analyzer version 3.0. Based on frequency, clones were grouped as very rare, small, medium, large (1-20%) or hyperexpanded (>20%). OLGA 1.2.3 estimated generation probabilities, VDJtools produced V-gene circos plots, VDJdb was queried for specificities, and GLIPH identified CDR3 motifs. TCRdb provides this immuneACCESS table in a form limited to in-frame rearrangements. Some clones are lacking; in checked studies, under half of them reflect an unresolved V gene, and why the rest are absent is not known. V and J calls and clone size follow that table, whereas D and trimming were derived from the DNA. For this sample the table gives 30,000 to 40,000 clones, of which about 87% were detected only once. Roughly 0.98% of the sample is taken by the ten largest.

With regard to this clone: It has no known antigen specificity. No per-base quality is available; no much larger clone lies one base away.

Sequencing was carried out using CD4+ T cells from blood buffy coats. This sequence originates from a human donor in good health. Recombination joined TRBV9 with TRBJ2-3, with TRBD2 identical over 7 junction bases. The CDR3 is CASSASGSTDTQYF. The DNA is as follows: TGTGCCAGCAGCGCTAGCGGTAGCACAGATACGCAGTATTTT.